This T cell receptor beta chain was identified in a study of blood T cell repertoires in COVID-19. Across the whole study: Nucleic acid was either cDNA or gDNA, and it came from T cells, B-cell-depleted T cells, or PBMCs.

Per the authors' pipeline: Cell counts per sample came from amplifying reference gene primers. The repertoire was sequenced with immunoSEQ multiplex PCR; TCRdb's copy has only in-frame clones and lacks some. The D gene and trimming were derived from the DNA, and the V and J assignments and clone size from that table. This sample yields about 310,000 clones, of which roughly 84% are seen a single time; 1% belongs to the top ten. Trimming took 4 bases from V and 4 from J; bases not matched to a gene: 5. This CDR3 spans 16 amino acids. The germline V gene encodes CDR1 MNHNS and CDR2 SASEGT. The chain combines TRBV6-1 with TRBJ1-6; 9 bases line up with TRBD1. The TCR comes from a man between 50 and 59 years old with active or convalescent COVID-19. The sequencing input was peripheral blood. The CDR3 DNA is TGTGCCAGCAGTGCCCGGACAGGGGTTTATAATTCACCCCTCCACTTT. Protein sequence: CASSARTGVYNSPLHF.